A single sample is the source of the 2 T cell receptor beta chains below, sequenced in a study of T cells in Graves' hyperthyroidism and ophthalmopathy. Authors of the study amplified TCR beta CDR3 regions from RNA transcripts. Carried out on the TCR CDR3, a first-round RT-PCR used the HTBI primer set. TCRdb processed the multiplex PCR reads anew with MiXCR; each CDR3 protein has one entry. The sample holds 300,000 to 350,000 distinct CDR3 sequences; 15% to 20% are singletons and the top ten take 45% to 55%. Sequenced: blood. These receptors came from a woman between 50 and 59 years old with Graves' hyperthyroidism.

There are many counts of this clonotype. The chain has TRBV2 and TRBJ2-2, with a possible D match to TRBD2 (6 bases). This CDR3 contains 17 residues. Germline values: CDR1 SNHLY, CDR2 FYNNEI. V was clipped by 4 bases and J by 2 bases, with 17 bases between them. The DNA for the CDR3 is TGTGCCAGCAGTGTTGGACTAAGGGAGGTAAACACCGGGGAGCTGTTTTTT. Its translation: CASSVGLREVNTGELFF.

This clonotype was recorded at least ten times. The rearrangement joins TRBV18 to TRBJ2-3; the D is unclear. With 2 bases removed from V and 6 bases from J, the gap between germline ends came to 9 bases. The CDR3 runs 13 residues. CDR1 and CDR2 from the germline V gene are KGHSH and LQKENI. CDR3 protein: CASSPTDGDTQYF. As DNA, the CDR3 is TGTGCCAGCTCACCAACTGATGGGGATACGCAGTATTTT.